This TCR beta chain was captured in a study of blood T cell repertoires in COVID-19. Assay used: immunoSEQ multiplex PCR; TCRdb lists only in-frame clones, some missing. Counted here are about 280,000 clones, roughly 86% occurring once; the ten biggest clones make up 2% to 2.5%. This CDR3 has 15 residues. Trimming took off 3 bases at V and 2 bases at J, with 14 bases between the two ends. CDR1 is KGHSH, CDR2 LQKENI, per germline. This chain joins TRBV18 and TRBJ2-7; a weak D match, TRBD2 (6 bases). The sequence was collected from a woman between 25 and 40 years old who had recovered from COVID-19. Sequencing was carried out using peripheral blood. CDR3 in amino acids: CASSPNSGGAYEQYF. As DNA, the CDR3 is TGTGCCAGCTCACCCAATAGCGGCGGCGCCTACGAGCAGTACTTC.